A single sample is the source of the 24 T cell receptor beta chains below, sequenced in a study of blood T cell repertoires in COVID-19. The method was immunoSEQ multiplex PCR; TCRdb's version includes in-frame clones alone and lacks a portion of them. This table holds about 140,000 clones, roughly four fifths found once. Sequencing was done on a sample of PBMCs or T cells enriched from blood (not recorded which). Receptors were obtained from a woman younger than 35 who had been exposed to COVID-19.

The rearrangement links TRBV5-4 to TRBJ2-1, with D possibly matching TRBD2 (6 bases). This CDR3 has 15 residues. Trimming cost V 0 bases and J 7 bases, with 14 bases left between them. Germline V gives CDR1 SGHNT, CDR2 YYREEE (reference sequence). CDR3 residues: CASSLVGLGENEQFF. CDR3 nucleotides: TGTGCCAGCAGCTTGGTGGGACTGGGCGAAAATGAGCAGTTCTTC. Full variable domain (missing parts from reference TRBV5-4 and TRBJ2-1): ETGVTQSPTHLIKTRGQQVTLRCSSQSGHNTVSWYQQALGQGPQFIFQYYREEENGRGNFPPRFSGLQFPNYSSELNVNALELDDSALYLCASSLVGLGENEQFFGPGTRLTVL.

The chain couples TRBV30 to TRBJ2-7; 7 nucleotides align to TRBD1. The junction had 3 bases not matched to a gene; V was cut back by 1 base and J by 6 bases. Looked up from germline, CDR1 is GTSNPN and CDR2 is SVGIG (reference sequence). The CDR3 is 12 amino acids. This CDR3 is CAWSGTGGEQYF. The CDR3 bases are TGTGCCTGGAGTGGGACAGGCGGCGAGCAGTACTTC.

As DNA, the CDR3 is TGCGCCAGCACCGCCGGAGGGTCGAATGAGCAGTTCTTC. Translated, it gives CASTAGGSNEQFF. The rearrangement links TRBV5-1 to TRBJ2-1, with D possibly matching TRBD2 (6 bases). Germline CDR1 SGHRS, CDR2 YFSETQ. CDR3 length: 13 amino acids. Trimming shortened V by 6 bases and J by 7 bases, and 14 bases separated the two germline ends.

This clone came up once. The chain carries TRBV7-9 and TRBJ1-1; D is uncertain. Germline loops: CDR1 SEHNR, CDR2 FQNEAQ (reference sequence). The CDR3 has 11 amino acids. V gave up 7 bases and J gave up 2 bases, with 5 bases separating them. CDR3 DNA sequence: TGTGCCAGCAAGCCAAACACTGAAGCTTTCTTT. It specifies CASKPNTEAFF.

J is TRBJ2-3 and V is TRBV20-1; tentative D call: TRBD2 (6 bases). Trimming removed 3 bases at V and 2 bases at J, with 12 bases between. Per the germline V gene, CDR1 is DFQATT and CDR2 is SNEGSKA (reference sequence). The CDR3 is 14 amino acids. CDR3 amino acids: CSASGAGHTDTQYF. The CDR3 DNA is TGCAGTGCTAGTGGAGCGGGTCACACAGATACGCAGTATTTT.

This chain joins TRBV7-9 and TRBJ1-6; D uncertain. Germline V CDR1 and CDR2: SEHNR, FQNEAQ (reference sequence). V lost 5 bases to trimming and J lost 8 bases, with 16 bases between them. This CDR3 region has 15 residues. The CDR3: CASSPTAGMDSPLHF. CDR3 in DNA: TGTGCCAGCAGCCCGACGGCGGGGATGGATTCACCCCTCCACTTT.

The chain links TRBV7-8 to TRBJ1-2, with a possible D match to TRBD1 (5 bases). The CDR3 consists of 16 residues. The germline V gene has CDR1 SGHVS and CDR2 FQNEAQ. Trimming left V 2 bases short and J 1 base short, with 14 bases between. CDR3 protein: CASSLKAGPNNYGYTF. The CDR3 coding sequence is TGTGCCAGCAGCTTAAAGGCAGGGCCTAATAACTATGGCTACACCTTC. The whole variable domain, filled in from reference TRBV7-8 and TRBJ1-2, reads GAGVSQSPRYKVAKRGQDVALRCDPISGHVSLFWYQQALGQGPEFLTYFQNEAQLDKSGLPSDRFFAERPEGSVSTLKIQRTQQEDSAVYLCASSLKAGPNNYGYTFGSGTRLTVV.

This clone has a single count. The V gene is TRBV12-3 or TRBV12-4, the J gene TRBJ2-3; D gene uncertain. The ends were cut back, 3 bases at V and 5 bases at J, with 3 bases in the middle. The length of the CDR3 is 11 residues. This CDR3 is CASSFRDTQYF. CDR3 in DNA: TGTGCCAGCAGTTTCAGAGATACGCAGTATTTT.

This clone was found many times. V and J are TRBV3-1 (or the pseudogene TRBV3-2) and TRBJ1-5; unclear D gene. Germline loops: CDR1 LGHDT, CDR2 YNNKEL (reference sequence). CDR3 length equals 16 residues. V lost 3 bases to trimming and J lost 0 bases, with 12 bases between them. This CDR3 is CASSHRGGNSNQPQHF. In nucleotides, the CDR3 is TGTGCCAGCAGCCACCGCGGCGGGAATAGCAATCAGCCCCAGCATTTT.

CDR3 sequence (DNA): TGTGCCAGCACCGACCTCGGGACTAGCGGAACCTACGAGCAGTACTTC. Translating gives CASTDLGTSGTYEQYF. This chain connects TRBV7-9 to TRBJ2-7; 11 nucleotides align to TRBD2. V was pared by 7 bases and J by 2 bases, with 10 bases of the junction left unmatched. Germline assignment: CDR1 SEHNR and CDR2 FQNEAQ (reference sequence). The CDR3 is 16 residues long.

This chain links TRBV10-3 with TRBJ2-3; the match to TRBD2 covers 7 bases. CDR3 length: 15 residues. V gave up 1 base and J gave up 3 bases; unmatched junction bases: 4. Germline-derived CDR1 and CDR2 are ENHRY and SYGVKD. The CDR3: CAISEWREFTDTQYF. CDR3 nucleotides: TGTGCCATCAGTGAGTGGCGGGAGTTTACAGATACGCAGTATTTT.

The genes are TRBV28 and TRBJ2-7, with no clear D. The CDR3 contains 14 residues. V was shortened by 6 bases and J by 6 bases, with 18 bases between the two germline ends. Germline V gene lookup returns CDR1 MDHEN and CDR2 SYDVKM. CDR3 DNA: TGTGCCAGCAGCCCCCATGATCCGACTGGCGAGCAGTACTTC. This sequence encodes CASSPHDPTGEQYF.

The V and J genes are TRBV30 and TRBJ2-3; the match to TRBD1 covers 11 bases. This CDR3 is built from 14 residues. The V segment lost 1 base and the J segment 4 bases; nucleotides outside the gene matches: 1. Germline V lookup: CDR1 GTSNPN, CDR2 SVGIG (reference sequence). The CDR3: CAWSEGQGADTQYF. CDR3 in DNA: TGTGCCTGGAGTGAGGGACAGGGGGCAGATACGCAGTATTTT.

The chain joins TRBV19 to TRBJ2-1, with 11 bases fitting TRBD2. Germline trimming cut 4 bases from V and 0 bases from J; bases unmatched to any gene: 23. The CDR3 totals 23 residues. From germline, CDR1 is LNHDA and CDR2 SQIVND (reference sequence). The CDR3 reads CASSTGHVGTSGPNPTSYNEQFF. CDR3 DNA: TGTGCCAGTAGTACAGGACACGTCGGGACTAGCGGCCCCAACCCTACCTCCTACAATGAGCAGTTCTTC.

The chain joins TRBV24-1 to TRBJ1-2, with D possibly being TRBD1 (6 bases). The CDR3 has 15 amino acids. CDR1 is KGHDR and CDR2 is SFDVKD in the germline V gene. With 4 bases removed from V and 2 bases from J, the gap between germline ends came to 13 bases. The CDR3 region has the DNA TGTGCCACCAGTGACCGGAGGACAGAAAACTATGGCTACACCTTC. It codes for CATSDRRTENYGYTF.

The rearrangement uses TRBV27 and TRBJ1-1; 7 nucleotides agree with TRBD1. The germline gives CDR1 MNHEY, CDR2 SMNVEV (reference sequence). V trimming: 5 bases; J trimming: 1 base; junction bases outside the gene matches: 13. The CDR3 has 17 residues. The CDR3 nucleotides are TGTGCCAGCAGTCCCTTCGTCTTACAGGGGAGGAACACTGAAGCTTTCTTT. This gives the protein CASSPFVLQGRNTEAFF.

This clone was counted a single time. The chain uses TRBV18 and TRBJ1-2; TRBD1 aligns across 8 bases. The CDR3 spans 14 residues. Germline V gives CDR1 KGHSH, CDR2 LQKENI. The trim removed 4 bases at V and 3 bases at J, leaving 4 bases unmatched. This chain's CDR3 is CASSLDRGHYGYTF. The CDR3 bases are TGTGCCAGCTCACTCGACAGGGGCCACTATGGCTACACCTTC.

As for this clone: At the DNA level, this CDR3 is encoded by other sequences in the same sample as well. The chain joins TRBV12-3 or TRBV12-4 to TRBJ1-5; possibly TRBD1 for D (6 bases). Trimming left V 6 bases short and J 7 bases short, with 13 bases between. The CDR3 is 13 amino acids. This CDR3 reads CASRQQGYQPQHF. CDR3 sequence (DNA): TGTGCCAGCAGGCAACAGGGATACCAGCCCCAGCATTTT.

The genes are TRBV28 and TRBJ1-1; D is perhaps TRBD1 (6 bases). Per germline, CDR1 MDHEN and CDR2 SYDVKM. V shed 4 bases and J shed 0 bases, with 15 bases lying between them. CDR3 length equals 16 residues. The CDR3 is CASSSPQGTLNTEAFF. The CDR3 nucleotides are TGTGCCAGCAGTTCCCCGCAGGGGACCCTGAACACTGAAGCTTTCTTT.

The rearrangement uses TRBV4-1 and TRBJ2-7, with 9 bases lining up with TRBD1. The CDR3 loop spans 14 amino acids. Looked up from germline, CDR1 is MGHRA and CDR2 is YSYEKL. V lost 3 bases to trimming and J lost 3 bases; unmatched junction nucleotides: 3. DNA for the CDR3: TGCGCCAGCAGCCACCGACAGGGGGACTACGAGCAGTACTTC. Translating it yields CASSHRQGDYEQYF.

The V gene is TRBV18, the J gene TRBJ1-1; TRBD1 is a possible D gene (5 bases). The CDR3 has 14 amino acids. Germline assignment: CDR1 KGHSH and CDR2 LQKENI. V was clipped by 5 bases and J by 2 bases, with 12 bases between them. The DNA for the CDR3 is TGTGCCAGCTCAGTGGAGGGGCCTAACACTGAAGCTTTCTTT. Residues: CASSVEGPNTEAFF.

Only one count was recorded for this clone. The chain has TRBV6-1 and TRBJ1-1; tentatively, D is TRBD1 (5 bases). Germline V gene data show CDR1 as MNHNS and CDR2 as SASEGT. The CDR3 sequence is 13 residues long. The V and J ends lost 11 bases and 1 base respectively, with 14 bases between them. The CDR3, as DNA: TGTGCCGGGTCCGATGGACAGAACACTGAAGCTTTCTTT. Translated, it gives CAGSDGQNTEAFF.

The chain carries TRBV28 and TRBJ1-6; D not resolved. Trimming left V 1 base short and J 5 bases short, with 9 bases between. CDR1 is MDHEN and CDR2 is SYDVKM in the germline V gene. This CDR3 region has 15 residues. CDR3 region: CASSLFIRNNSPLHF. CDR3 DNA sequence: TGTGCCAGCAGTTTATTTATCAGGAATAATTCACCCCTCCACTTT.

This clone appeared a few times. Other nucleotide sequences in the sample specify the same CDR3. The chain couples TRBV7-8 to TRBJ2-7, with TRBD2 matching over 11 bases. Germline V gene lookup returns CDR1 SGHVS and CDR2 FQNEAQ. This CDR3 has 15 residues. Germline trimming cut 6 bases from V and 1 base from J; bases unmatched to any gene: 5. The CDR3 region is CASSPRTSGSYEQYF. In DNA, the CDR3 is TGTGCCAGCAGTCCACGGACTAGCGGGTCCTACGAGCAGTACTTC.